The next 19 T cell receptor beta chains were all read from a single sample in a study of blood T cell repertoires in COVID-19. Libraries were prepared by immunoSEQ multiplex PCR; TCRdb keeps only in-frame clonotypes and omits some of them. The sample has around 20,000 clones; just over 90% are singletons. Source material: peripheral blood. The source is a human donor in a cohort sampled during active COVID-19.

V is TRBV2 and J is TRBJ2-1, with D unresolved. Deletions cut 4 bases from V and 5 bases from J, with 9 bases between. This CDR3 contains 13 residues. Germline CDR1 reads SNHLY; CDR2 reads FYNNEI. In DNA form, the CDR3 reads TGTGCCAGCAGTGCCAGCAGGAACAATGAGCAGTTCTTC. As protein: CASSASRNNEQFF.

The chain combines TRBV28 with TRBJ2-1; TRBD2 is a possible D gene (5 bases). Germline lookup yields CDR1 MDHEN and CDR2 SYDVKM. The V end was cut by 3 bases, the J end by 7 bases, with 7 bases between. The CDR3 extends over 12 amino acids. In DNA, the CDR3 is TGTGCCAGCAGTTTTACGGGGAATGAGCAGTTCTTC. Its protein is CASSFTGNEQFF.

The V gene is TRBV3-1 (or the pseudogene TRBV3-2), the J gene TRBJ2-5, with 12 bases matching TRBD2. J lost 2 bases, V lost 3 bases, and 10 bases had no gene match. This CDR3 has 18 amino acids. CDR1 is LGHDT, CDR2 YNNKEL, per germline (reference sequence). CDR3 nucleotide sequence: TGTGCCAGCAGCCAGAAACAGGGACTAGCGGGCTTTCAAGAGACCCAGTACTTC. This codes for CASSQKQGLAGFQETQYF.

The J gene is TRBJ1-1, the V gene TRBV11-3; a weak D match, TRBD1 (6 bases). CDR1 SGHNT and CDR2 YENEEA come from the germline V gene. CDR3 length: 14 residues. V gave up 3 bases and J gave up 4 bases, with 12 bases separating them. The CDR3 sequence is CASSFTGSTTEAFF. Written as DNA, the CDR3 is TGTGCCAGCAGCTTCACAGGGTCCACCACTGAAGCTTTCTTT.

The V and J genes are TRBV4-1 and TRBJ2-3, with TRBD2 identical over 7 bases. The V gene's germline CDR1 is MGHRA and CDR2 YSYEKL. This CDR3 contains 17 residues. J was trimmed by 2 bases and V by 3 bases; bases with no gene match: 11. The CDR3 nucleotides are TGCGCCAGCAGCCAGGGAACCGGGAGGCTTTTCACAGATACGCAGTATTTT. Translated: CASSQGTGRLFTDTQYF.

DNA for the CDR3: TGTGCCAGCAGCCCCGGGGTAGCGGGATACAATGAGCAGTTCTTC. This encodes CASSPGVAGYNEQFF. V usage is TRBV7-2 and J usage is TRBJ2-1; 8 bases match TRBD2. The CDR3 runs 15 residues. Germline CDR1 is SGHTA and CDR2 is FQGNSA. The V and J ends lost 5 bases and 4 bases, in that order; junction bases with no gene match: 7. Variable domain in full (rest from reference TRBV7-2 and TRBJ2-1): GAGVSQSPSNKVTEKGKDVELRCDPISGHTALYWYRQSLGQGLEFLIYFQGNSAPDKSGLPSDRFSAERTGGSVSTLTIQRTQQEDSAVYLCASSPGVAGYNEQFFGPGTRLTVL.

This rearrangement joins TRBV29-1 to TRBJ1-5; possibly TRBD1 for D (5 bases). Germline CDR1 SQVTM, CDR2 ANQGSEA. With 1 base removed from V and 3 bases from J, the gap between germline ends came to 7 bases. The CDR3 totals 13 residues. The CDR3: CSVEGGPNQPQHF. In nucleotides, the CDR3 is TGCAGCGTTGAAGGGGGCCCCAATCAGCCCCAGCATTTT. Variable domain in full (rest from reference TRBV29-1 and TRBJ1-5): SAVISQKPSRDICQRGTSLTIQCQVDSQVTMMFWYRQQPGQSLTLIATANQGSEATYESGFVIDKFPISRPNLTFSTLTVSNMSPEDSSIYLCSVEGGPNQPQHFGDGTRLSIL.

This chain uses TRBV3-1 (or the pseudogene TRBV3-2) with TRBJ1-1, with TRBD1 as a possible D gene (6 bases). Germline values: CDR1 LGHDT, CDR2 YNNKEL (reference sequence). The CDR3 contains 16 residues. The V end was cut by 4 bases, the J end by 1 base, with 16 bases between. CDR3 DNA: TGTGCCAGCAGCCCCTCTGGGGGCAGAAAGAACACTGAAGCTTTCTTT. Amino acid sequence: CASSPSGGRKNTEAFF.

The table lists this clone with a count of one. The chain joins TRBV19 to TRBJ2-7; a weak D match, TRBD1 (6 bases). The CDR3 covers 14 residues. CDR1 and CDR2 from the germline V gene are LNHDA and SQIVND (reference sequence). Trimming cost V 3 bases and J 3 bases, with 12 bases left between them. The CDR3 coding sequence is TGTGCCAGTAGTATTAGGCAGGACAGCTACGAGCAGTACTTC. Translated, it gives CASSIRQDSYEQYF.

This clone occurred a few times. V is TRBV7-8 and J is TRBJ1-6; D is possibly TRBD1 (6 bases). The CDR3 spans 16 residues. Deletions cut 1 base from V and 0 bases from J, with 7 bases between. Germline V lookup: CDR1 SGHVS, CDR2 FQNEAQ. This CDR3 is CASSLGQDSYNSPLHF. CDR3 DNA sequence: TGTGCCAGCAGCTTAGGACAGGACTCCTATAATTCACCCCTCCACTTT.

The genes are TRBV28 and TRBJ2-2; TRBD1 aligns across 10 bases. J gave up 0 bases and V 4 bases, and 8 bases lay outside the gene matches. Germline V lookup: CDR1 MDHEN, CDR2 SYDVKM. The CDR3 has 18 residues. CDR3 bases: TGTGCCAGCAGTTACCCGGGACAGGGGCTATCGAACACCGGGGAGCTGTTTTTT. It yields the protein CASSYPGQGLSNTGELFF. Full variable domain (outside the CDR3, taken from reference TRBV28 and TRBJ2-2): DVKVTQSSRYLVKRTGEKVFLECVQDMDHENMFWYRQDPGLGLRLIYFSYDVKMKEKGDIPEGYSVSREKKERFSLILESASTNQTSMYLCASSYPGQGLSNTGELFFGEGSRLTVL.

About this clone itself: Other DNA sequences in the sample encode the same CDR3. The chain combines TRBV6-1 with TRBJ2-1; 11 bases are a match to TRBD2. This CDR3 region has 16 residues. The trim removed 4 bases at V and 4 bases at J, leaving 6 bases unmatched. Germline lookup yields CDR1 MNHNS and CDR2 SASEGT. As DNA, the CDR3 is TGTGCCAGCAGTGGGAGACTAGCGGGGCGTTACAATGAGCAGTTCTTC. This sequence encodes CASSGRLAGRYNEQFF.

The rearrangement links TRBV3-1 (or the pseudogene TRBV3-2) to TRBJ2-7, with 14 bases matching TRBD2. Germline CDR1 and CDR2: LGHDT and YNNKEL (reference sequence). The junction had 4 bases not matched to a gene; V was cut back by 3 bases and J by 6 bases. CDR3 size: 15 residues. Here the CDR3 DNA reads TGTGCCAGCAGCCAGACTAGCGGGGGGGCCGCCGAGCAGTACTTC. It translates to CASSQTSGGAAEQYF.

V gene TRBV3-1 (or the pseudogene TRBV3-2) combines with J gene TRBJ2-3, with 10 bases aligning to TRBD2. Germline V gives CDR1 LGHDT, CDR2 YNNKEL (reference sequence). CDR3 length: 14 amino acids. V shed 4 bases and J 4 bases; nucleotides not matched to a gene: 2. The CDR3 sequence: CASSRGLAADTQYF. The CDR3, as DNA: TGTGCCAGCAGCCGTGGACTAGCGGCAGATACGCAGTATTTT.

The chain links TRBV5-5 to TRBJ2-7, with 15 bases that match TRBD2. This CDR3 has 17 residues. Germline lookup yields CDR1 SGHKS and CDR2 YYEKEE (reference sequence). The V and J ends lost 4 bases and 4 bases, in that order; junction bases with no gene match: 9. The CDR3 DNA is TGTGCCAGCAGCATCGGGACTAGCGGGAGGTTTGGGTACGAGCAGTACTTC. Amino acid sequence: CASSIGTSGRFGYEQYF.

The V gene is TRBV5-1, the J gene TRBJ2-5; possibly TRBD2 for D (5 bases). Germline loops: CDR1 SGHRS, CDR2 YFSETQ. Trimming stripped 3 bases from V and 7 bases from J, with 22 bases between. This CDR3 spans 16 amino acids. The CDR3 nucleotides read TGCGCCAGCAGCTCCCGAGGGAGACGGACCGGAGGGACCCAGTACTTC. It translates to CASSSRGRRTGGTQYF.

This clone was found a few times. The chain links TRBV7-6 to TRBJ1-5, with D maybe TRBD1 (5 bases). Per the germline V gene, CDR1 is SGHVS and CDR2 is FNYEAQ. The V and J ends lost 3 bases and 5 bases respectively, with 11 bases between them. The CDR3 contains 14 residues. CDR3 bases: TGTGCCAGCAGCTTCGCCGGAGGGGATCAGCCCCAGCATTTT. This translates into CASSFAGGDQPQHF.

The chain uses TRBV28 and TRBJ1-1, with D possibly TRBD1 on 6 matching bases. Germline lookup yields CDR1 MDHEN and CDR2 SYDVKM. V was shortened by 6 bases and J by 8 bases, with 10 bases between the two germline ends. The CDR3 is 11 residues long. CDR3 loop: CASSRTVEAFF. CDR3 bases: TGTGCCAGCAGCCGGACAGTAGAAGCTTTCTTT.

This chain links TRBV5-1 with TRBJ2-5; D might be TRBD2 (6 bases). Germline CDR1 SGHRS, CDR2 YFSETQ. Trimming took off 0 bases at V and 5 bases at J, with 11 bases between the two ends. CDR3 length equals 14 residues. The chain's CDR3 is CASSLVGGTETQYF. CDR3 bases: TGCGCCAGCAGCTTGGTTGGAGGGACGGAGACCCAGTACTTC. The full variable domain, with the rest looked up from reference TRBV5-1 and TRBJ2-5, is KAGVTQTPRYLIKTRGQQVTLSCSPISGHRSVSWYQQTPGQGLQFLFEYFSETQRNKGNFPGRFSGRQFSNSRSEMNVSTLELGDSALYLCASSLVGGTETQYFGPGTRLLVL.